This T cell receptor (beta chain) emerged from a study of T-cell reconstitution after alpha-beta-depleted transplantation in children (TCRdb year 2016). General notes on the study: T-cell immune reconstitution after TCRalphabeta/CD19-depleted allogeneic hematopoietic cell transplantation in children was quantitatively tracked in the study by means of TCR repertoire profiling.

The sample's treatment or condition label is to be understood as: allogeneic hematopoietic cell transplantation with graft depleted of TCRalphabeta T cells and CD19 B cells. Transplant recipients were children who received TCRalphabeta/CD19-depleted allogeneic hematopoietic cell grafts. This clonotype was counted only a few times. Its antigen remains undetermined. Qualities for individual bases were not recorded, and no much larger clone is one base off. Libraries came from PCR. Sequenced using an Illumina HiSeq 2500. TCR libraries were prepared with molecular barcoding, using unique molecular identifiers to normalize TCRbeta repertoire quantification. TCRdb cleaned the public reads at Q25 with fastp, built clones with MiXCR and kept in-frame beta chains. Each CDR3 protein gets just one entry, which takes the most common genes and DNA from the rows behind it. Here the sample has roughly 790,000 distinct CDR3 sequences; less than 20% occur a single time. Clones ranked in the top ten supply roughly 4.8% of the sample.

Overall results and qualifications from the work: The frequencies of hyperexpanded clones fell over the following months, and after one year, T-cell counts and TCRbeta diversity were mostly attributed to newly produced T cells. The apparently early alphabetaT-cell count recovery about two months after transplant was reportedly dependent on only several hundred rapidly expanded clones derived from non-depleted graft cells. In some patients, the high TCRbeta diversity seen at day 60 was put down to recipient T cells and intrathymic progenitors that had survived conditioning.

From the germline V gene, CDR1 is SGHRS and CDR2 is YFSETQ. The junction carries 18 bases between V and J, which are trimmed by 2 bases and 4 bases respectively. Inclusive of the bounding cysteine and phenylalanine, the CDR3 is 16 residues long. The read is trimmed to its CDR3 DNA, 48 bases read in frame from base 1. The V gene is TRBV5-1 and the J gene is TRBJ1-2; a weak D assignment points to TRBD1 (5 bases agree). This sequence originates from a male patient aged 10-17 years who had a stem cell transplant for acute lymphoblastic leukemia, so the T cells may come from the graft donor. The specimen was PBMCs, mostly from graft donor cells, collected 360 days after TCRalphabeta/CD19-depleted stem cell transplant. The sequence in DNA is TGCGCCAGCAGCTTTGAGGGGCCTTCAATGGGCTATGGCTACACCTTC. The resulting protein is CASSFEGPSMGYGYTF. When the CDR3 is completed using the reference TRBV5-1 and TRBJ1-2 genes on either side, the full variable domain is KAGVTQTPRYLIKTRGQQVTLSCSPISGHRSVSWYQQTPGQGLQFLFEYFSETQRNKGNFPGRFSGRQFSNSRSEMNVSTLELGDSALYLCASSFEGPSMGYGYTFGSGTRLTVV.